This TCR beta chain is from a study of blood T cell repertoires in COVID-19. The protocol was immunoSEQ multiplex PCR, while the TCRdb copy is restricted to in-frame clones and leaves out a portion. The sample records 200,000 to 250,000 clones, approximately 80% being singletons. J was trimmed by 5 bases and V by 4 bases; bases with no gene match: 8. This CDR3 is built from 15 residues. Looked up from germline, CDR1 is SGHRS and CDR2 is YFSETQ. The specimen sequenced was peripheral blood. This TCR derives from a woman of 80 years or more with active or convalescent COVID-19. The chain has TRBV5-1 and TRBJ1-4; TRBD1 agrees at 7 bases. As DNA, the CDR3 is TGCGCCAGCAGCCCCACCGGGACAGCAAATGAAAAACTGTTTTTT. Amino acid sequence: CASSPTGTANEKLFF.